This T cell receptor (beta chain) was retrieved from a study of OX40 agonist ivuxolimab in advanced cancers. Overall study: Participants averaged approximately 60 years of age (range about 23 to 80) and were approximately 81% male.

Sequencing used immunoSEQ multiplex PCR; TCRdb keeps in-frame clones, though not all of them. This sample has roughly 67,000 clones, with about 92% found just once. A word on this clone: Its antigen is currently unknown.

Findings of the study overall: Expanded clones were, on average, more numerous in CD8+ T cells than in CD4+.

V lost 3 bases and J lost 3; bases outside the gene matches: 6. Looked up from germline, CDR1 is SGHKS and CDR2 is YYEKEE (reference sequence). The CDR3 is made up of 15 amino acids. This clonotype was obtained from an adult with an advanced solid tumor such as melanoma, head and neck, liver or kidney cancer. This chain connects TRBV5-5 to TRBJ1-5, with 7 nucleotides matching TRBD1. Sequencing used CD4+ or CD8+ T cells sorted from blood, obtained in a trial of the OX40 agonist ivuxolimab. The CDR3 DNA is TGTGCCAGCAGCTCAGGACAGGTTCCCAATCAGCCCCAGCATTTT. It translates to CASSSGQVPNQPQHF.